This TCR beta chain is drawn from a study of cytomegalovirus exposure and HLA in healthy donors. Overall study results and limits: Cytomegalovirus status was reportedly diagnosed by the classifier with high sensitivity and specificity. The study labeled about 160 TCR beta chains cytomegalovirus-associated.

Between the trimmed V and J ends, which lost 0 bases and 8 bases, there was a span of 19 bases. The CDR3 consists of 16 residues. Germline V gives CDR1 MGHRA, CDR2 YSYEKL. Profiled with immunoSEQ multiplex PCR; TCRdb holds only in-frame clones, not every one. Among some 150,000 clones listed, over 80% were seen once. As for this clone: Its antigen is currently unknown.

V is TRBV4-1 and J is TRBJ1-2; no clear D gene. The origin of this receptor is a woman aged 25 to 45 in good health and CMV-seropositive. Material for sequencing was PBMCs. The CDR3 protein is CASSQDPGRSSWGYTF. CDR3 DNA sequence: TGCGCCAGCAGCCAAGATCCAGGCCGCTCTTCCTGGGGCTACACCTTC.